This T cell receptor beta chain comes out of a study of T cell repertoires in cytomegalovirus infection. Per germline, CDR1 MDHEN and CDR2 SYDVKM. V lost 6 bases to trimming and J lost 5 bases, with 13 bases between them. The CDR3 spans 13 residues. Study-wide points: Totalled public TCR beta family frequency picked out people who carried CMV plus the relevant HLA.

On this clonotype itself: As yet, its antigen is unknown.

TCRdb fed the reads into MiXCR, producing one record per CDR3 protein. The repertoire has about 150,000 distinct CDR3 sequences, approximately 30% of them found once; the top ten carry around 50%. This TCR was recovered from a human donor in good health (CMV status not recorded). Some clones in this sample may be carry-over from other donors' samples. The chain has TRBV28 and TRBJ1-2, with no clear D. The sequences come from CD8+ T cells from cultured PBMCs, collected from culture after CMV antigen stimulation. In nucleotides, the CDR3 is TGTGCCAGCAGCGCCAGTTTAACATATGGCTACACCTTC. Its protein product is CASSASLTYGYTF.